A single T cell receptor (beta chain) is shown here with its context. The data were taken from a study of blood T cell repertoires in COVID-19. Study overall: Some COVID-19 samples were acute and others convalescent; all came from the United States, Italy and Spain. In each case, the material was cDNA or gDNA derived from T cells, B-cell-depleted T cells, or PBMCs.

The V and J ends lost 0 bases and 4 bases respectively, with 8 bases between them. This CDR3 comprises 14 residues. CDR1 is KGHSH and CDR2 is LQKENI in the germline V gene. In the authors' workflow: Nucleated cell number was recorded as an estimate derived from reference gene primer amplification. TCRdb's table, derived via immunoSEQ multiplex PCR, lists solely in-frame clones and lacks some. Clonal size and the V and J genes are those of that table, whereas D and trimming came from the DNA. The sample has around 210,000 clones, roughly 80% seen once; the top ten hold 5.5% to 7%. This chain uses TRBV18 with TRBJ2-3; a possible D gene is TRBD2 (5 bases). Sequenced: peripheral blood. The TCR originated in a woman in her sixties or seventies with acute or convalescent COVID-19. For the CDR3, the DNA is TGTGCCAGCTCACCACCGTCCGGGGCAGATACGCAGTATTTT. It yields the protein CASSPPSGADTQYF.